This TCR beta chain appears in the sequencing data of a study of radiotherapy plus CTLA-4 blockade in lung cancer. Study at large: Objective response rate was around 20%; disease control rate, approximately 33%.

Here immunoSEQ multiplex PCR was the method, and the copy in TCRdb shows in-frame clones only, minus some. The table lists more than 65,000 clones, about four fifths of them singletons, with just over 0.8% in the top ten. In germline, CDR1 is SGHAT, CDR2 FQDESV (reference sequence). The CDR3 loop spans 14 amino acids. The V end was cut by 4 bases, the J end by 1 base, with 10 bases between. Those patients who had chemo-refractory metastatic non-small-cell lung cancer were given focal radiation along with CTLA-4 blockade through ipilimumab. The rearrangement links TRBV11-1 to TRBJ1-1; D gene ambiguous. The sequence came from a human donor with non-small cell lung cancer who had stable disease on radiotherapy plus ipilimumab. The sample consisted of peripheral blood, taken from a patient treated with radiotherapy plus ipilimumab. This chain's CDR3 is CASSSRTGNTEAFF. The CDR3 DNA reads TGTGCCAGCAGCTCCCGGACTGGGAACACTGAAGCTTTCTTT.